Shown below are 31 T cell receptor beta chains from a single sample sequenced in a study of regulatory and conventional T cells in RAG deficiency. Clones were read by immunoSEQ multiplex PCR, and TCRdb kept only the in-frame ones, dropping some. The sample holds 34,000 or so clones, approximately 80% seen once. The sorted conventional CD4+ T cells were CD25-low and CD127-high, with genomic DNA sequenced. The data also belong to a second study, concerning regulatory T cells. As that report states: Primers: 52 TRBV forward and 13 TRBJ reverse.

The material sequenced was CD4+ effector T cells sorted from blood. These receptors all stem from a human donor in good health.

V usage is TRBV6-5 and J usage is TRBJ1-1; 10 bases map to TRBD1. Trimming removed 6 bases from V and 1 base from J; junction bases left unmatched: 5. CDR1 and CDR2 (germline): MNHEY, SVGAGI. The CDR3 consists of 15 residues. The CDR3 region has the DNA TGTGCCAGCAGACGACAGGGGGCAGCGAACACTGAAGCTTTCTTT. Its translation is CASRRQGAANTEAFF.

This clone appeared a single time. The chain recombines TRBV4-2 with TRBJ2-5, with D tentatively TRBD1 (7 bases). Trimming took off 3 bases at V and 0 bases at J, with 17 bases between the two ends. This CDR3 is built from 17 residues. The V gene's germline CDR1 is LGHNA and CDR2 YNFKEQ. In DNA form, the CDR3 reads TGTGCCAGCAGCCATCCAGGGGGACTCCAGAACCAAGAGACCCAGTACTTC. It encodes CASSHPGGLQNQETQYF.

The rearrangement uses TRBV11-2 and TRBJ2-1; D not resolved. This CDR3 is 14 amino acids long. Germline V gene lookup returns CDR1 SGHAT and CDR2 FQNNGV. The germline V and J ends were trimmed by 0 bases and 10 bases, with 13 bases remaining between them. CDR3 bases: TGTGCCAGCAGCTTAGATCTGTTTCTGAAAGAGCAGTTCTTC. Encoded protein: CASSLDLFLKEQFF.

For the CDR3, the DNA is TGCGCCAGCAGCTTGGATTCACCCAATCAGCCCCAGCATTTT. This sequence encodes CASSLDSPNQPQHF. The chain carries TRBV5-1 and TRBJ1-5; D unclear. CDR3 length: 14 amino acids. V lost 0 bases and J 3 bases, leaving 7 bases between the germline ends. Germline CDR1 and CDR2: SGHRS and YFSETQ. Full variable domain (outside the CDR3, taken from reference TRBV5-1 and TRBJ1-5): KAGVTQTPRYLIKTRGQQVTLSCSPISGHRSVSWYQQTPGQGLQFLFEYFSETQRNKGNFPGRFSGRQFSNSRSEMNVSTLELGDSALYLCASSLDSPNQPQHFGDGTRLSIL.

A word on this clone: The same CDR3 arises from other DNA sequences in this sample as well. The V gene is TRBV30, the J gene TRBJ1-1, with D perhaps matching TRBD1 (5 bases). Trimming shortened V by 1 base and J by 0 bases, and 6 bases separated the two germline ends. Germline values: CDR1 GTSNPN, CDR2 SVGIG (reference sequence). The CDR3 is 13 amino acids. CDR3 sequence reads: CAWSGQLNTEAFF. The CDR3 DNA is TGTGCCTGGAGTGGACAGCTGAACACTGAAGCTTTCTTT. The full variable domain, completed using reference TRBV30 and TRBJ1-1, is SQTIHQWPATLVQPVGSPLSLECTVEGTSNPNLYWYRQAAGRGLQLLFYSVGIGQISSEVPQNLSASRPQDRQFILSSKKLLLSDSGFYLCAWSGQLNTEAFFGQGTRLTVV.

The chain joins TRBV5-4 to TRBJ1-2; D possibly corresponds to TRBD1 (6 bases). V shed 4 bases and J shed 6 bases, with 16 bases lying between them. The CDR3 loop spans 14 amino acids. From germline, CDR1 is SGHNT and CDR2 YYREEE (reference sequence). CDR3 region: CASSPLTYRDGYTF. As DNA, the CDR3 is TGTGCCAGCAGCCCCCTCACCTACAGGGATGGCTACACCTTC.

This clone was counted only a few times. The CDR3 sequence: CASSQEHRMEYGYTF. In DNA, the CDR3 is TGTGCCAGCAGCCAAGAACACAGGATGGAATATGGCTACACCTTC. The V call is TRBV14, the J call TRBJ1-2, with D possibly matching TRBD1 (5 bases). The germline V gene encodes CDR1 SGHDN and CDR2 FVKESK. The CDR3 has 15 residues. V was pared by 0 bases and J by 5 bases, with 13 bases between.

The CDR3 loop is CASSFSGTTSYEQYF. DNA for the CDR3: TGTGCCAGCAGTTTTTCTGGGACAACCTCCTACGAGCAGTACTTC. This chain joins TRBV27 and TRBJ2-7; possibly TRBD1 for D (6 bases). The CDR3 spans 15 residues. Germline V gene lookup returns CDR1 MNHEY and CDR2 SMNVEV (reference sequence). The germline V and J ends were trimmed by 3 bases and 0 bases, with 12 bases remaining between them.

This chain joins TRBV7-9 and TRBJ2-1; TRBD2 agrees at 11 bases. Germline V gene sequence: CDR1 SEHNR, CDR2 FQNEAQ (reference sequence). The length of the CDR3 is 15 residues. The J segment lost 8 bases and the V segment lost 5 bases, leaving 8 bases of the junction unmatched. The CDR3 DNA reads TGTGCCAGCAGCACTAGCGGGGGTTCATGGGATGAGCAGTTCTTC. Protein: CASSTSGGSWDEQFF.

The chain is built from TRBV14 and TRBJ1-2; D is unresolved. This CDR3 has 13 residues. Germline V gene sequence: CDR1 SGHDN, CDR2 FVKESK. V was cut by 4 bases and J by 4 bases, with 10 bases left in between. This chain's CDR3 is CASSPREIYGYTF. The CDR3 DNA reads TGTGCCAGCAGCCCTCGGGAGATCTATGGCTACACCTTC.

The chain employs TRBV6-5 and TRBJ1-1; 7 bases map to TRBD1. CDR3 length: 13 residues. Trimming removed 6 bases from V and 6 bases from J; junction bases left unmatched: 7. Germline assignment: CDR1 MNHEY and CDR2 SVGAGI. The CDR3 nucleotides are TGTGCCAGCAGGTACCAAGGACAGGCTGAAGCTTTCTTT. It specifies CASRYQGQAEAFF.

The chain uses TRBV6-1 and TRBJ2-3, with D tentatively TRBD1 or TRBD2 (5 bases each). Germline loops: CDR1 MNHNS, CDR2 SASEGT. Trimming took 7 bases from V and 2 from J, leaving 13 bases between them. The CDR3 sequence is 14 residues long. The chain's CDR3 is CASNNGATTDTQYF. The DNA of the CDR3 is TGTGCCAGCAATAACGGGGCGACCACAGATACGCAGTATTTT.

The chain couples TRBV6-5 to TRBJ2-1; D may be TRBD2 (7 bases). The germline gives CDR1 MNHEY, CDR2 SVGAGI. The CDR3 is made up of 13 amino acids. The V end was cut by 6 bases, the J end by 10 bases, with 16 bases between. CDR3 nucleotide sequence: TGTGCCAGCAGCCCCGGGCCGGGGGGCGAGCAGTTCTTC. Its protein is CASSPGPGGEQFF.

The count of this clone is one. The J gene is TRBJ1-4, the V gene TRBV7-9; D possibly corresponds to TRBD1 (5 bases). The CDR3 has 14 residues. V was pared by 9 bases and J by 6 bases, with 17 bases between. Germline CDR1 SEHNR, CDR2 FQNEAQ (reference sequence). Here the CDR3 DNA reads TGTGCCAGTCCGTCCCGGGACGGGGATGAAAAACTGTTTTTT. Its translation: CASPSRDGDEKLFF.

This clone has more than one count but fewer than ten. The rearrangement uses TRBV7-3 and TRBJ1-2; D may be TRBD1 (6 bases). Germline V gene sequence: CDR1 SGHTA, CDR2 FQGTGA. The V gene lost 2 bases and the J gene lost 8 bases, with 12 bases spanning the gap. The CDR3 is 13 residues long. CDR3 protein: CASSLATGSGYTF. In DNA form, the CDR3 reads TGTGCCAGCAGCTTAGCCACAGGGTCCGGCTACACCTTC.

V usage is TRBV23-1 and J usage is TRBJ1-2, with 7 nucleotides matching TRBD1. TRBV23-1 is recorded as an ORF, its role being uncertain. After removal of 6 bases from V and 2 bases from J, the junction contained 6 bases not matched to a gene. The CDR3 consists of 14 residues. The CDR3 is CASRHLRGNYGYTF. The CDR3 DNA is TGCGCCAGCAGACACCTCAGGGGGAACTATGGCTACACCTTC.

The chain couples TRBV5-5 to TRBJ2-1; 10 nucleotides align to TRBD1. Trimming took 4 bases from V and 8 from J; bases not matched to a gene: 6. The length of the CDR3 is 14 residues. Germline assignment: CDR1 SGHKS and CDR2 YYEKEE (reference sequence). The CDR3 here is CASSPPTGGYEQFF. Here the CDR3 DNA reads TGTGCCAGCAGCCCGCCGACAGGGGGCTATGAGCAGTTCTTC.

The chain joins TRBV6-6 to TRBJ1-6, with D unresolved. There are 13 residues in the CDR3. Trimming left V 7 bases short and J 5 bases short, with 9 bases between. Germline CDR1 MNHNY, CDR2 SVGAGI (reference sequence). The CDR3 DNA reads TGTGCCAGCACGTCCGACAATAATTCACCCCTCCACTTT. Protein: CASTSDNNSPLHF.

The chain links TRBV5-4 to TRBJ2-5; D assignment may be TRBD1 or TRBD2 (7 bases each). The CDR3 has 15 amino acids. Trimming cost V 3 bases and J 4 bases, with 16 bases left between them. Germline V gene data show CDR1 as SGHNT and CDR2 as YYREEE (reference sequence). The CDR3 DNA reads TGTGCCAGCAGCTGGCTACAGGGGAGGGGAGAGACCCAGTACTTC. Translating it yields CASSWLQGRGETQYF.

The V and J genes are TRBV7-9 and TRBJ1-1, with 10 bases matching TRBD1. Trimming took 10 bases from V and 1 from J; bases not matched to a gene: 15. CDR1 SEHNR and CDR2 FQNEAQ come from the germline V gene (reference sequence). CDR3 length equals 17 residues. CDR3 sequence: CATETGGQGYANTEAFF. The CDR3, as DNA: TGTGCCACCGAGACGGGGGGACAGGGGTATGCGAACACTGAAGCTTTCTTT.

V usage is TRBV7-2 and J usage is TRBJ1-4; 8 nucleotides agree with TRBD1. V was pared by 6 bases and J by 3 bases, with 6 bases of the junction left unmatched. CDR1 and CDR2 (germline): SGHTA, FQGNSA. The CDR3 covers 15 residues. The CDR3 protein is CASSPDRGSNEKLFF. In nucleotides, the CDR3 is TGTGCCAGCAGTCCTGACAGGGGTTCTAATGAAAAACTGTTTTTT.

The chain links TRBV15 to TRBJ1-2, with a weak D call TRBD1 (5 bases). CDR3 length equals 15 residues. The ends were cut back, 0 bases at V and 4 bases at J, with 12 bases in the middle. The germline V gene has CDR1 LNHNV and CDR2 YYDKDF (reference sequence). The CDR3 is CATSRELGTSYGYTF. The CDR3 DNA sequence: TGTGCCACCAGCAGAGAGTTGGGGACGAGCTATGGCTACACCTTC.

This clone turned up a few times. This chain links TRBV30 with TRBJ2-2; D is unclear. This CDR3 is built from 14 residues. CDR1 and CDR2 (germline): GTSNPN, SVGIG (reference sequence). V was clipped by 1 base and J by 3 bases, with 9 bases between them. In DNA form, the CDR3 reads TGTGCCTGGAGTGCCTACACCTACACCGGGGAGCTGTTTTTT. Protein: CAWSAYTYTGELFF.

Here the CDR3 reads CASTQLAHTDTQYF. The CDR3 region has the DNA TGCGCCAGCACCCAACTAGCGCACACAGATACGCAGTATTTT. The chain joins TRBV5-1 to TRBJ2-3; 7 nucleotides agree with TRBD2. J gave up 2 bases and V 6 bases, and 6 bases lay outside the gene matches. Germline V lookup: CDR1 SGHRS, CDR2 YFSETQ. The CDR3 loop spans 14 amino acids.

This chain links TRBV10-3 with TRBJ1-3; 7 positions agree with TRBD1. The V gene end was trimmed by 10 bases and the J gene end by 0 bases; junction bases not matched to a gene: 18. The V gene's germline CDR1 is ENHRY and CDR2 SYGVKD. The CDR3 has 18 amino acids. In nucleotides, the CDR3 is TGTGCCACCCGGGAGCCCAACAGGGGCTACCCCTCTGGAAACACCATATATTTT. It is translated as CATREPNRGYPSGNTIYF.

The chain carries TRBV2 and TRBJ1-2, with D unresolved. CDR3 length: 13 amino acids. The V and J ends lost 6 bases and 4 bases respectively, with 12 bases between them. The germline V gene has CDR1 SNHLY and CDR2 FYNNEI. CDR3 protein: CASSQKGGYGYTF. The CDR3 DNA reads as TGTGCCAGCAGCCAGAAGGGCGGCTATGGCTACACCTTC.

This chain connects TRBV4-1 to TRBJ2-5; the D gene is possibly TRBD2 (5 bases). The germline gives CDR1 MGHRA, CDR2 YSYEKL. The CDR3 is made up of 17 amino acids. V was cut by 0 bases and J by 4 bases, with 18 bases left in between. This CDR3 reads CASSQDATMWSGETQYF. In nucleotides, the CDR3 is TGCGCCAGCAGCCAAGATGCCACGATGTGGAGCGGAGAGACCCAGTACTTC.

The V call is TRBV2, the J call TRBJ1-2, with 9 nucleotides matching TRBD1. The CDR3 spans 12 residues. V lost 9 bases, J lost 6 bases, and 5 bases stayed unmatched. Germline V CDR1 and CDR2: SNHLY, FYNNEI. CDR3 region: CASRDRVHGYTF. The CDR3 DNA reads as TGTGCCAGTAGGGACAGGGTTCATGGCTACACCTTC.

The CDR3 DNA reads as TGTGCCAGCAGCGTAGCCGGCCTCAGCTCTGGGGCCAACGTCCTGACTTTC. Amino acids: CASSVAGLSSGANVLTF. The chain uses TRBV9 and TRBJ2-6, with D hard to call. Germline assignment: CDR1 SGDLS and CDR2 YYNGEE. This CDR3 comprises 17 residues. V dropped 0 bases and J dropped 0 bases, with 10 bases sitting between them.

This chain uses TRBV30 with TRBJ2-5; D remains ambiguous. The germline V gene has CDR1 GTSNPN and CDR2 SVGIG (reference sequence). The CDR3 is 11 amino acids. Trimming removed 3 bases from V and 1 base from J, with 3 bases in between. CDR3 in DNA: TGTGCCTGGAGCGGCCAAGAGACCCAGTACTTC. This sequence encodes CAWSGQETQYF.

This chain links TRBV10-3 with TRBJ2-5, with TRBD1 matching 7 bases. Germline-derived CDR1 and CDR2 are ENHRY and SYGVKD. After removal of 10 bases from V and 2 bases from J, the junction contained 13 bases not matched to a gene. This CDR3 region has 15 residues. CDR3 coding DNA: TGTGCCACCACATTACAGGGGACCTTACAAGAGACCCAGTACTTC. Translating gives CATTLQGTLQETQYF.